This T cell receptor (beta chain) was sequenced in a study of response to subunit inactivated influenza vaccine. TCRdb ran MiXCR on the RT-PCR reads and lists one entry per CDR3 protein. The sample lists about 520,000 distinct CDR3 sequences, 25% occurring once. The V gene end was trimmed by 4 bases and the J gene end by 4 bases; junction bases not matched to a gene: 6. Per germline, CDR1 SGHTA and CDR2 FQGNSA. The CDR3 extends over 16 amino acids. The input for sequencing was CD4+ T cells sorted from PBMCs, taken about 5 days after vaccination. The TCR was taken from a man aged 45-65 years who received an inactivated influenza vaccine. The rearrangement links TRBV7-2 to TRBJ2-1; 11 bases align to TRBD2. The CDR3 DNA reads as TGTGCCAGCAGCTCCCAGACTAGCGGGACTTACAATGAGCAGTTCTTC. Translated: CASSSQTSGTYNEQFF.